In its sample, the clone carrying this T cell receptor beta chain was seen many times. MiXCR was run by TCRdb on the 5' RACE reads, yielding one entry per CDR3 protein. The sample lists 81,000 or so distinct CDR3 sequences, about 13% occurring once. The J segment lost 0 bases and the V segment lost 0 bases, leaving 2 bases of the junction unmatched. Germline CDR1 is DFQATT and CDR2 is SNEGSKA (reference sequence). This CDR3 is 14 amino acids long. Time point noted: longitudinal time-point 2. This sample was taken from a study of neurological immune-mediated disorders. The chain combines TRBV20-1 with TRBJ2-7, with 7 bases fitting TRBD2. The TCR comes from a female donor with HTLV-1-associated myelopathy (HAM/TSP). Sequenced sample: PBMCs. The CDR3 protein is CSARDRGVSYEQYF. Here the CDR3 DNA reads TGCAGTGCTAGAGATCGGGGGGTCTCCTACGAGCAGTACTTC.